These T cell receptor beta chains were read from a single sample in a study of cytomegalovirus exposure and HLA in healthy donors. Sequencing used immunoSEQ multiplex PCR; TCRdb keeps in-frame clones, though not all of them. The table includes 75,000 to 100,000 clones, 70% to 75% detected once. Material: PBMCs. The source of these receptors is a man aged 40-49 years in good health and CMV-seronegative. Each CDR3 is given with its conserved first and last residue. A row's size may be missing; if present it is once, few, many or a size class.

clone_size: .; v_call: TRBV2; j_call: TRBJ2-7; cdr3_aa: CASRVGTGVLYEQYF
clone_size: .; v_call: TRBV2; j_call: TRBJ1-2; cdr3_aa: CVSGQANRHGYTF
clone_size: many; v_call: TRBV28; j_call: TRBJ2-1; cdr3_aa: CASSPGYNEQFF
clone_size: .; v_call: TRBV29-1; j_call: TRBJ2-6; cdr3_aa: CSVRGQGLSGANVLTF
clone_size: .; v_call: TRBV7-9; j_call: TRBJ1-2; cdr3_aa: CASRRTGNGYTF
clone_size: once; v_call: TRBV5-1; j_call: TRBJ1-1; cdr3_aa: CASSFGGLGTEAFF
clone_size: .; v_call: TRBV7-9; j_call: TRBJ2-3; cdr3_aa: CASSLQVLTQYF
clone_size: once; v_call: TRBV6-5; j_call: TRBJ2-7; cdr3_aa: CASGPGTGDEQYF
clone_size: .; v_call: TRBV15; j_call: TRBJ2-5; cdr3_aa: CATSFRGRQETQYF
clone_size: .; v_call: TRBV2; j_call: TRBJ2-7; cdr3_aa: CASSGGRAYEQYF
clone_size: .; v_call: TRBV11-2; j_call: TRBJ2-7; cdr3_aa: CASSLGRNEQYF
clone_size: .; v_call: TRBV5-4; j_call: TRBJ2-1; cdr3_aa: CASSLRTGSYNEQFF
clone_size: .; v_call: TRBV5-1; j_call: TRBJ2-5; cdr3_aa: CASSSPAGGQETQYF
clone_size: .; v_call: TRBV7-8; j_call: TRBJ2-2; cdr3_aa: CASKTGRTGELFF
clone_size: .; v_call: TRBV30; j_call: TRBJ2-1; cdr3_aa: CAWSVRRGYRDEQFF
clone_size: .; v_call: TRBV5-4; j_call: TRBJ2-5; cdr3_aa: CASSLRSGGARETQYF
clone_size: .; v_call: TRBV19; j_call: TRBJ1-6; cdr3_aa: CASTAGTGLNAHF
clone_size: few; v_call: TRBV5-1; j_call: TRBJ1-2; cdr3_aa: CASSETTVLYGYTF
clone_size: .; v_call: TRBV7-9; j_call: TRBJ2-1; cdr3_aa: CASSPLAGGPVNEQFF
clone_size: .; v_call: TRBV18; j_call: TRBJ1-4; cdr3_aa: CASSPRTGILEKLFF
clone_size: .; v_call: TRBV5-1; j_call: TRBJ2-5; cdr3_aa: CATTLGFPETQYF
clone_size: .; v_call: TRBV2; j_call: TRBJ1-6; cdr3_aa: CASTTGDSPLHF
clone_size: .; v_call: TRBV5-5; j_call: TRBJ1-2; cdr3_aa: CASSLGDRNYGYTF
clone_size: .; v_call: TRBV4-2; j_call: TRBJ2-5; cdr3_aa: CASSQDSTRGGGETQYF
clone_size: .; v_call: TRBV5-4; j_call: TRBJ1-2; cdr3_aa: CASSYRTGGDYGYTF
clone_size: .; v_call: TRBV4-2; j_call: TRBJ2-3; cdr3_aa: CASSQGVNSGGTTDTQYF
clone_size: .; v_call: TRBV5-6; j_call: TRBJ1-3; cdr3_aa: CASRELGGGNTIYF
clone_size: many; v_call: TRBV6-1; j_call: TRBJ1-6; cdr3_aa: CASSRQELGNSPLHF
clone_size: .; v_call: TRBV5-4; j_call: TRBJ1-2; cdr3_aa: CASRPRDREIYGYTF
clone_size: .; v_call: TRBV2; j_call: TRBJ2-1; cdr3_aa: CASRTGLSGNEQFF
clone_size: .; v_call: TRBV19; j_call: TRBJ1-4; cdr3_aa: CASSNGPREKLFF
clone_size: .; v_call: TRBV4-2; j_call: TRBJ2-7; cdr3_aa: CASSHSGRSYEQYF
clone_size: .; v_call: TRBV2; j_call: TRBJ2-5; cdr3_aa: CASTLTSGGVTQYF